This is a list of T cell receptor beta chains from one sample in a study of cytomegalovirus exposure and HLA in healthy donors. TCRdb's table, derived via immunoSEQ multiplex PCR, lists solely in-frame clones and lacks some. The data hold fewer than 100,000 clones, with roughly 73% observed a single time. The specimen was PBMCs. The receptors were gathered from a male donor in good health and CMV-seropositive. The CDR3 runs from the conserved cysteine through the conserved F or W. Each record gives: clone size, J gene, D gene, V gene, CDR3 protein, CDR3 DNA. The D gene is left open where the match is weak. Clone size appears in some rows only: once, few, many, or a class for an expanded clone.

abundance: .; j_gene: TRBJ1-2; d_gene: .; v_gene: TRBV19; CDR3aa: CASSIGRANYGYTF; CDR3nt: TGTGCCAGTAGTATCGGCCGGGCTAACTATGGCTACACCTTC
abundance: .; j_gene: TRBJ2-7; d_gene: TRBD2; v_gene: TRBV5-1; CDR3aa: CASRRLAGASTTPYEQYF; CDR3nt: TGCGCCAGCAGACGACTAGCGGGGGCCTCGACAACTCCCTACGAGCAGTACTTC
abundance: .; j_gene: TRBJ2-3; d_gene: TRBD1; v_gene: TRBV27; CDR3aa: CASSLSTGVFPGTDTQYF; CDR3nt: TGTGCCAGCAGTTTATCTACAGGGGTGTTCCCGGGCACAGATACGCAGTATTTT
abundance: .; j_gene: TRBJ1-4; d_gene: .; v_gene: TRBV7-9; CDR3aa: CASSFKGGLREKLFF; CDR3nt: TGTGCCAGCAGCTTTAAGGGGGGGCTTAGGGAAAAACTGTTTTTT
abundance: once; j_gene: TRBJ2-7; d_gene: TRBD2; v_gene: TRBV25-1; CDR3aa: CASSEWGLATHEQYF; CDR3nt: TGTGCCAGCAGTGAATGGGGACTAGCTACCCACGAGCAGTACTTC
abundance: .; j_gene: TRBJ2-7; d_gene: .; v_gene: TRBV11-2; CDR3aa: CASSLVEGKDSYEQYF; CDR3nt: TGTGCCAGCAGCTTAGTAGAGGGAAAAGATAGTTACGAGCAGTACTTC
abundance: .; j_gene: TRBJ2-3; d_gene: .; v_gene: TRBV4-1; CDR3aa: CASSQDDGLSTQYF; CDR3nt: TGCGCCAGCAGCCAAGATGACGGACTTTCAACGCAGTATTTT
abundance: .; j_gene: TRBJ2-1; d_gene: .; v_gene: TRBV28; CDR3aa: CASWASVGNEQFF; CDR3nt: TGTGCCAGCTGGGCTAGCGTTGGCAATGAGCAGTTCTTC
abundance: .; j_gene: TRBJ1-5; d_gene: .; v_gene: TRBV13; CDR3aa: CASSLGRGSLSNQPQHF; CDR3nt: TGTGCCAGCAGCTTAGGTCGGGGGTCGTTAAGCAATCAGCCCCAGCATTTT
abundance: .; j_gene: TRBJ1-2; d_gene: .; v_gene: TRBV6-5; CDR3aa: CASRLQGHGGYTF; CDR3nt: TGTGCCAGCAGGCTACAGGGACACGGGGGCTACACCTTC
abundance: few; j_gene: TRBJ1-2; d_gene: .; v_gene: TRBV27; CDR3aa: CASSSVGARDNYGYTF; CDR3nt: TGTGCCAGCAGCTCGGTGGGGGCCCGGGATAACTATGGCTACACCTTC
abundance: few; j_gene: TRBJ1-1; d_gene: TRBD1; v_gene: TRBV18; CDR3aa: CASSPDRGTEAFF; CDR3nt: TGTGCCAGCTCCCCAGACAGGGGGACTGAAGCTTTCTTT
abundance: .; j_gene: TRBJ2-1; d_gene: .; v_gene: TRBV7-2; CDR3aa: CASSLGVGPYNEQFF; CDR3nt: TGTGCCAGCAGCTTAGGGGTGGGGCCATACAATGAGCAGTTCTTC
abundance: .; j_gene: TRBJ2-4; d_gene: .; v_gene: TRBV4-1; CDR3aa: CASSQDTGAKNIQYF; CDR3nt: TGCGCCAGCAGCCAAGACACAGGGGCCAAAAACATTCAGTACTTC
abundance: once; j_gene: TRBJ1-1; d_gene: .; v_gene: TRBV11-2; CDR3aa: CASSLQGWNTEAFF; CDR3nt: TGTGCCAGCAGCTTACAGGGCTGGAACACTGAAGCTTTCTTT
abundance: .; j_gene: TRBJ2-7; d_gene: .; v_gene: TRBV19; CDR3aa: CASSILAAKGVNEQYF; CDR3nt: TGTGCCAGTAGTATACTAGCGGCAAAGGGGGTAAACGAGCAGTACTTC
abundance: .; j_gene: TRBJ1-1; d_gene: .; v_gene: TRBV27; CDR3aa: CASSLNGRAEAFF; CDR3nt: TGTGCCAGCAGTTTAAACGGGAGGGCTGAAGCTTTCTTT
abundance: .; j_gene: TRBJ1-2; d_gene: TRBD1; v_gene: TRBV19; CDR3aa: CASMTRGQAKYGYTF; CDR3nt: TGTGCCAGTATGACCCGCGGACAGGCGAAATATGGCTACACCTTC
abundance: .; j_gene: TRBJ2-1; d_gene: .; v_gene: TRBV7-9; CDR3aa: CASRSRNEQFF; CDR3nt: TGTGCCAGCAGATCTAGAAATGAGCAGTTCTTC
abundance: .; j_gene: TRBJ2-7; d_gene: TRBD1; v_gene: TRBV5-5; CDR3aa: CASSLVDRGPTGEQYF; CDR3nt: TGTGCCAGCAGCTTGGTGGACAGGGGGCCGACCGGCGAGCAGTACTTC